This is a list of T cell receptor beta chains from one sample in a study of molecular identifiers for immune sequencing clone quantification. TCRdb re-derived calls from the PCR reads in MiXCR, one entry per CDR3 protein. Seen here are some 94,000 distinct CDR3 sequences, approximately 23% observed once, and the top ten hold 0.6% to 0.9%. The sequenced sample consisted of naive CD8+ T cells from blood, with Jurkat cell RNA spiked in. These receptors originate from a human donor in good health. Some libraries in this study had Jurkat cell RNA spiked in. Each CDR3 is given with its conserved first and last residue. D genes are given only for firm matches. Only some rows state a clone size, as once, few, many or a class for expanded clones.

abundance: many
j_gene: TRBJ2-3
d_gene: .
v_gene: TRBV6-2/TRBV6-3
len: 14
CDR3aa: CASSLGLGTDTQYF
CDR3nt: TGTGCCAGCAGTTTAGGACTCGGCACAGATACGCAGTATTTT

abundance: .
j_gene: TRBJ2-3
d_gene: .
v_gene: TRBV20-1
len: 15
CDR3aa: CSAAPDSPSGDTQYF
CDR3nt: TGCAGTGCAGCCCCCGACAGTCCCAGCGGGGATACGCAGTATTTT

abundance: many
j_gene: TRBJ2-3
d_gene: .
v_gene: TRBV30
len: 12
CDR3aa: CAWRPIRDTQYF
CDR3nt: TGTGCCTGGAGGCCGATTAGAGATACGCAGTATTTT

abundance: many
j_gene: TRBJ2-5
d_gene: .
v_gene: TRBV6-6
len: 13
CDR3aa: CASSPLPRETQYF
CDR3nt: TGTGCCAGCAGCCCGCTACCCAGAGAGACCCAGTACTTC

abundance: .
j_gene: TRBJ2-1
d_gene: TRBD2
v_gene: TRBV9
len: 14
CDR3aa: CASTRLADHNEQFF
CDR3nt: TGTGCCAGCACCCGGCTAGCGGATCACAATGAGCAGTTCTTC

abundance: few
j_gene: TRBJ2-1
d_gene: TRBD2
v_gene: TRBV9
len: 15
CDR3aa: CASSVDGRPVDEQFF
CDR3nt: TGTGCCAGCAGCGTAGACGGGAGGCCGGTCGATGAGCAGTTCTTC

abundance: .
j_gene: TRBJ1-1
d_gene: .
v_gene: TRBV28
len: 13
CDR3aa: CASRSGMSTEAFF
CDR3nt: TGTGCCAGCAGGTCCGGGATGAGCACTGAAGCTTTCTTT

abundance: many
j_gene: TRBJ1-1
d_gene: .
v_gene: TRBV5-1
len: 14
CDR3aa: CASSLTITGTEAFF
CDR3nt: TGCGCCAGCAGCTTGACAATAACGGGGACTGAAGCTTTCTTT

abundance: many
j_gene: TRBJ2-7
d_gene: .
v_gene: TRBV7-9
len: 15
CDR3aa: CASSLGVFGSYEQYF
CDR3nt: TGTGCCAGCAGCTTAGGCGTCTTCGGCTCCTACGAGCAGTACTTC

abundance: .
j_gene: TRBJ2-1
d_gene: .
v_gene: TRBV11-2
len: 15
CDR3aa: CASSLVAGAHNEQFF
CDR3nt: TGTGCCAGCAGCTTAGTGGCGGGGGCCCACAATGAGCAGTTCTTC

abundance: many
j_gene: TRBJ2-7
d_gene: TRBD2
v_gene: TRBV27
len: 15
CDR3aa: CASSAGLAGPYEQYF
CDR3nt: TGTGCCAGCAGCGCCGGACTAGCGGGACCCTACGAGCAGTACTTC

abundance: .
j_gene: TRBJ2-7
d_gene: .
v_gene: TRBV6-2/TRBV6-3
len: 13
CDR3aa: CATGIVGAYEQYF
CDR3nt: TGTGCCACCGGAATAGTAGGGGCATACGAGCAGTACTTC

abundance: many
j_gene: TRBJ2-7
d_gene: .
v_gene: TRBV4-3
len: 16
CDR3aa: CASSQEWDSGYYEQYF
CDR3nt: TGCGCCAGCAGCCAAGAGTGGGACTCGGGCTACTACGAGCAGTACTTC

abundance: many
j_gene: TRBJ1-2
d_gene: .
v_gene: TRBV6-2/TRBV6-3
len: 14
CDR3aa: CASSYLGRSYGYTF
CDR3nt: TGTGCCAGCAGTTATCTGGGGCGAAGCTATGGCTACACCTTC

abundance: many
j_gene: TRBJ2-5
d_gene: .
v_gene: TRBV9
len: 14
CDR3aa: CASSVVGDYETQYF
CDR3nt: TGTGCCAGCAGCGTAGTCGGGGATTACGAGACCCAGTACTTC

abundance: .
j_gene: TRBJ2-6
d_gene: .
v_gene: TRBV12-3/TRBV12-4
len: 14
CDR3aa: CASSLVSGANVLTF
CDR3nt: TGTGCCAGCAGTTTAGTATCTGGGGCCAACGTCCTGACTTTC

abundance: once
j_gene: TRBJ2-1
d_gene: .
v_gene: TRBV7-6
len: 13
CDR3aa: CASVPLERGEQLF
CDR3nt: TGTGCCAGCGTCCCTTTGGAGCGCGGTGAACAGCTCTTC

abundance: .
j_gene: TRBJ2-7
d_gene: .
v_gene: TRBV9
len: 14
CDR3aa: CASSVEGFSYEQYF
CDR3nt: TGTGCCAGCAGCGTAGAAGGGTTCTCCTACGAGCAGTACTTC

abundance: .
j_gene: TRBJ2-4
d_gene: TRBD1
v_gene: TRBV4-3
len: 18
CDR3aa: CASSQDPHRGLAKNIQYF
CDR3nt: TGCGCCAGCAGCCAAGATCCCCACAGGGGCCTAGCCAAAAACATTCAGTACTTC

abundance: many
j_gene: TRBJ2-2
d_gene: .
v_gene: TRBV7-9
len: 12
CDR3aa: CASRRISGELFF
CDR3nt: TGTGCCAGCCGGAGGATTTCCGGGGAGCTGTTTTTT

abundance: .
j_gene: TRBJ1-1
d_gene: .
v_gene: TRBV9
len: 13
CDR3aa: CASSVASDTRAFF
CDR3nt: TGTGCCAGCAGCGTAGCTTCGGACACCCGGGCTTTCTTT

abundance: many
j_gene: TRBJ2-3
d_gene: TRBD2
v_gene: TRBV7-6
len: 17
CDR3aa: CASSLELAGGSTDTQYF
CDR3nt: TGTGCCAGCAGCTTAGAACTAGCGGGGGGAAGCACAGATACGCAGTATTTT